Below, 27 T cell receptor beta chains from the same sample are listed, as sequenced in a study of CD8+CD57+ T cells in acquired aplastic anemia. Those patients picked for sequencing had displayed CD8+CD57+ cell expansion on flow cytometry. The template for TCR beta VDJ and CDR3 sequence profiling was genomic DNA. TCRdb ran MiXCR on the reads and lists one entry per CDR3 protein. The table records hundreds of thousands of distinct CDR3 sequences, 56% of them present only once. Input material: sorted CD4+, CD8+, or CD8+CD57+ T cells (not recorded which) from PBMCs. The receptors were gathered from a human donor with aplastic anemia.

The chain is built from TRBV19 and TRBJ1-1, with TRBD1 matching 7 bases. The germline V gene has CDR1 LNHDA and CDR2 SQIVND (reference sequence). CDR3 size: 13 residues. The V gene end was trimmed by 2 bases and the J gene end by 10 bases; junction bases not matched to a gene: 7. The CDR3 sequence: CASSISATGLAFF. CDR3 nucleotide sequence: TGTGCCAGTAGTATATCAGCGACAGGGCTAGCTTTCTTT.

Concerning this clonotype itself: With a much larger clone just one base away, this may be a read error. CDR3 bases: TGTGCCAGCAGTTACGGGACAGGGAACTCCTACGAGCAGTACTTC. This translates into CASSYGTGNSYEQYF. The chain employs TRBV6-5 and TRBJ2-7; 9 nucleotides match TRBD1. The CDR3 has 15 amino acids. CDR1 is MNHEY, CDR2 SVGAGI, per germline. With 2 bases clipped from V and 0 bases from J, the junction kept 2 bases outside the gene matches.

About this clonotype itself: A read error may account for a junction end that differs from germline. V usage is TRBV10-3 and J usage is TRBJ1-3; no clear D gene. The germline V gene encodes CDR1 ENHRY and CDR2 SYGVKD. The CDR3 is made up of 15 amino acids. DNA for the CDR3: TGTGCCATCGGTGAGTCGTCGAGCTCTGGAAACACCATATATTTT. This codes for CAIGESSSSGNTIYF.

This chain joins TRBV15 and TRBJ1-1; unclear D gene. This CDR3 region has 12 residues. V shed 5 bases and J shed 0 bases, with 4 bases lying between them. Germline CDR1 and CDR2: LNHNV and YYDKDF (reference sequence). CDR3 loop: CATSLMNTEAFF. The CDR3 coding sequence is TGTGCCACCAGCCTGATGAACACTGAAGCTTTCTTT.

This clonotype turned up a few times. The rearrangement joins TRBV13 to TRBJ2-2, with D uncertain. The CDR3 consists of 14 residues. V was pared by 4 bases and J by 5 bases, with 11 bases between. Germline CDR1 and CDR2: PRHDT and FYEKMQ (reference sequence). CDR3 protein: CASSWRGRTGELFF. CDR3 coding DNA: TGTGCCAGCAGCTGGCGTGGGCGGACCGGGGAGCTGTTTTTT.

V usage is TRBV9 and J usage is TRBJ2-7; 9 nucleotides align to TRBD1. The germline CDR1 and CDR2 sequences are SGDLS and YYNGEE. This CDR3 is 14 amino acids long. With 0 bases clipped from V and 5 bases from J, the junction kept 3 bases outside the gene matches. The CDR3 bases are TGTGCCAGCAGCGTAGGACAGGGGGGTAACGAGCAGTACTTC. Protein product: CASSVGQGGNEQYF.

The count of this clonotype is one. The chain is built from TRBV9 and TRBJ1-1; D gene uncertain. The V and J ends lost 0 bases and 6 bases respectively, with 15 bases between them. The CDR3 is 15 residues long. Germline assignment: CDR1 SGDLS and CDR2 YYNGEE. The chain's CDR3 is CASSVDALRNAEAFF. The CDR3 DNA reads as TGTGCCAGCAGCGTAGACGCTCTAAGAAACGCTGAAGCTTTCTTT.

The rearrangement links TRBV15 to TRBJ2-2, with 8 bases lining up with TRBD2. The junction had 18 bases not matched to a gene; V was cut back by 5 bases and J by 7 bases. Germline lookup yields CDR1 LNHNV and CDR2 YYDKDF (reference sequence). This CDR3 has 18 amino acids. CDR3 DNA sequence: TGTGCCACCAGCGGAAAGTATAGCGGGACTGCTTATGGCGGGGAGCTGTTTTTT. Protein product: CATSGKYSGTAYGGELFF. The full variable domain, with the rest looked up from reference TRBV15 and TRBJ2-2, is DAMVIQNPRYQVTQFGKPVTLSCSQTLNHNVMYWYQQKSSQAPKLLFHYYDKDFNNEADTPDNFQSRRPNTSFCFLDIRSPGLGDTAMYLCATSGKYSGTAYGGELFFGEGSRLTVL.

This clonotype has at least ten counts. The V call is TRBV11-3, the J call TRBJ2-5, with D possibly TRBD1 on 5 matching bases. The CDR3 runs 16 residues. CDR1 is SGHNT, CDR2 YENEEA, per germline. V was cut by 1 base and J by 1 base, with 13 bases left in between. CDR3 sequence reads: CASSLGGSVVQETQYF. The CDR3 nucleotides are TGTGCCAGCAGCTTAGGGGGCAGTGTCGTCCAAGAGACCCAGTACTTC.

This chain connects TRBV7-2 to TRBJ2-1; D is unresolved. Germline V gives CDR1 SGHTA, CDR2 FQGNSA. The CDR3 loop spans 13 amino acids. V lost 4 bases and J 7 bases, leaving 11 bases between the germline ends. The CDR3 spells CASSSPMENEQFF. The CDR3 DNA follows: TGTGCCAGCAGCTCCCCGATGGAGAATGAGCAGTTCTTC. The full variable domain, completed using reference TRBV7-2 and TRBJ2-1, is GAGVSQSPSNKVTEKGKDVELRCDPISGHTALYWYRQSLGQGLEFLIYFQGNSAPDKSGLPSDRFSAERTGGSVSTLTIQRTQQEDSAVYLCASSSPMENEQFFGPGTRLTVL.

The chain couples TRBV20-1 to TRBJ1-5, with D unclear. CDR1 is DFQATT, CDR2 SNEGSKA, per germline (reference sequence). The CDR3 is made up of 15 amino acids. V dropped 0 bases and J dropped 9 bases, with 18 bases sitting between them. For the CDR3, the DNA is TGCAGTGCTAGAGAGGATGTGAGGGCATCAGGGCCCCAGCATTTT. Translated: CSAREDVRASGPQHF.

The V gene is TRBV10-3, the J gene TRBJ2-3, with 15 bases matching TRBD2. The CDR3 totals 16 residues. Germline CDR1 and CDR2: ENHRY and SYGVKD. V was pared by 6 bases and J by 2 bases, with 3 bases of the junction left unmatched. CDR3: CAISGLAGGPTDTQYF. Here the CDR3 DNA reads TGTGCCATCAGCGGACTAGCGGGAGGGCCCACAGATACGCAGTATTTT.

V is TRBV6-6 and J is TRBJ1-1; the match to TRBD1 covers 7 bases. CDR1 and CDR2 from the germline V gene are MNHNY and SVGAGI (reference sequence). The CDR3 contains 14 residues. J gave up 5 bases and V 3 bases, and 6 bases lay outside the gene matches. As DNA, the CDR3 is TGTGCCAGCAGTTATTCGACAGGGCCAACTGAAGCTTTCTTT. Encoded protein: CASSYSTGPTEAFF.

V is TRBV29-1 and J is TRBJ2-3, with 9 bases fitting TRBD2. Per the germline V gene, CDR1 is SQVTM and CDR2 is ANQGSEA. V trimming: 1 base; J trimming: 1 base; junction bases outside the gene matches: 9. This CDR3 comprises 17 residues. The CDR3 nucleotides read TGCAGCGTTGAAGGGAGGCGGGAGGGCCTGGGCACAGATACGCAGTATTTT. This gives the protein CSVEGRREGLGTDTQYF.

This clonotype was seen many times. The chain employs TRBV2 and TRBJ2-2; no clear D gene. V dropped 6 bases and J dropped 4 bases, with 12 bases sitting between them. CDR1 and CDR2 (germline): SNHLY, FYNNEI. The length of the CDR3 is 14 residues. CDR3 sequence reads: CASRSLLITGELFF. The DNA of the CDR3 is TGTGCCAGCAGATCCTTACTTATCACCGGGGAGCTGTTTTTT.

The chain uses TRBV24-1 and TRBJ2-2; TRBD1 matches at 8 bases. Germline CDR1 KGHDR, CDR2 SFDVKD. The CDR3 loop spans 15 amino acids. V lost 4 bases, J lost 3 bases, and 3 bases stayed unmatched. CDR3 amino acids: CATSDLDRDTGELFF. The CDR3 nucleotides are TGTGCCACCAGTGACCTGGACAGGGACACCGGGGAGCTGTTTTTT.

The gene calls are TRBV12-3 or TRBV12-4 and TRBJ1-4, with 8 bases matching TRBD1. The CDR3 is made up of 15 amino acids. The J segment lost 9 bases and the V segment lost 6 bases, leaving 12 bases of the junction unmatched. The CDR3 nucleotides are TGTGCCAGCAGCCCTTTGGACAGGGTGCTGCAAAAACTGTTTTTT. It translates to CASSPLDRVLQKLFF.

This clonotype was counted once. J is TRBJ2-4 and V is TRBV2; D not certain. The CDR3 length is 16 residues. V gave up 2 bases and J gave up 0 bases, with 11 bases separating them. Germline V CDR1 and CDR2: SNHLY, FYNNEI. As DNA, the CDR3 is TGTGCCAGCAGTGAATTTGCAGGTTTAGCCAAAAACATTCAGTACTTC. Encoded protein: CASSEFAGLAKNIQYF.

This clonotype came up many times. The chain carries TRBV12-3 or TRBV12-4 and TRBJ1-6, with D unresolved. The CDR3 spans 14 residues. V was clipped by 0 bases and J by 8 bases, with 8 bases between them. The CDR3 bases are TGTGCCAGCAGTTTAGCGTCAACAGATTCACCCCTCCACTTT. Its translation: CASSLASTDSPLHF.

About this clonotype: No conserved phenylalanine or tryptophan ends this CDR3, so it is likely a read error. As DNA, the CDR3 is TGTGCCAGTAGTATTGGTTTAAGCTCCTACAATGAGCAGTTCAGA. Amino acids: CASSIGLSSYNEQFR. This chain links TRBV19 with TRBJ2-1; D remains ambiguous. The CDR3 length is 15 residues. The germline V gene encodes CDR1 LNHDA and CDR2 SQIVND (reference sequence). Trimming left V 3 bases short and J 0 bases short, with 9 bases between.

The genes are TRBV7-9 and TRBJ1-1; D is uncertain. The V end was cut by 0 bases, the J end by 1 base, with 12 bases between. Germline V CDR1 and CDR2: SEHNR, FQNEAQ (reference sequence). There are 16 residues in the CDR3. The chain's CDR3 is CASSLALTRRNTEAFF. The CDR3 DNA follows: TGTGCCAGCAGCTTAGCGCTGACACGTAGGAACACTGAAGCTTTCTTT.

The chain has TRBV5-1 and TRBJ1-1; maybe TRBD1 (5 bases). This CDR3 is built from 15 residues. V was cut by 4 bases and J by 1 base, with 14 bases left in between. Germline V CDR1 and CDR2: SGHRS, YFSETQ. The CDR3 loop is CASSPPGGSNTEAFF. The CDR3 nucleotides are TGCGCCAGCAGCCCACCTGGGGGATCGAACACTGAAGCTTTCTTT.

This clonotype was observed at least ten times. V gene TRBV12-3 or TRBV12-4 combines with J gene TRBJ1-2, with no clear D. V lost 3 bases, J lost 7 bases, and 18 bases lay in between. This CDR3 has 15 residues. CDR3 bases: TGTGCCAGCAGTTTCTATACGGGAGGGAAGGGTGGCTACACCTTC. Translation gives CASSFYTGGKGGYTF.

This chain links TRBV10-3 with TRBJ1-3; no clear D gene. Germline values: CDR1 ENHRY, CDR2 SYGVKD. V dropped 3 bases and J dropped 0 bases, with 3 bases sitting between them. This CDR3 has 13 amino acids. CDR3 in amino acids: CAISDSSGNTIYF. CDR3 DNA sequence: TGTGCCATCAGTGACAGCTCTGGAAACACCATATATTTT.

This chain joins TRBV2 and TRBJ2-5; maybe TRBD2 (6 bases). The V end lost 0 bases, the J end lost 5 bases, and 10 bases lay between the germline ends. Germline V gives CDR1 SNHLY, CDR2 FYNNEI. The CDR3 consists of 14 residues. CDR3 region: CASSEAGGDETQYF. The CDR3 DNA sequence: TGTGCCAGCAGTGAAGCGGGCGGGGACGAGACCCAGTACTTC.

The sample holds many counts of this clonotype. This sequence joins TRBV20-1 and TRBJ2-3; D is unclear. The germline CDR1 and CDR2 sequences are DFQATT and SNEGSKA (reference sequence). The germline V and J ends were trimmed by 6 bases and 1 base, with 17 bases remaining between them. The CDR3 has 15 residues. The CDR3 loop is CSASKVVFGTDTQYF. The CDR3 DNA follows: TGCAGTGCCAGTAAAGTTGTGTTTGGCACAGATACGCAGTATTTT.

Of note for this clonotype: No conserved phenylalanine or tryptophan is present at the end of the CDR3, so a read error is the likely explanation. This chain uses TRBV20-1 with TRBJ2-1; a possible D gene is TRBD1 (5 bases). With 0 bases removed from V and 5 bases from J, the gap between germline ends came to 14 bases. The CDR3 runs 15 residues. Germline V CDR1 and CDR2: DFQATT, SNEGSKA (reference sequence). The CDR3 bases are TGCAGTGCTAGAGATGTCCAGGGTGGCCACAATGAGCAGTTCCTC. Amino acid sequence: CSARDVQGGHNEQFL.